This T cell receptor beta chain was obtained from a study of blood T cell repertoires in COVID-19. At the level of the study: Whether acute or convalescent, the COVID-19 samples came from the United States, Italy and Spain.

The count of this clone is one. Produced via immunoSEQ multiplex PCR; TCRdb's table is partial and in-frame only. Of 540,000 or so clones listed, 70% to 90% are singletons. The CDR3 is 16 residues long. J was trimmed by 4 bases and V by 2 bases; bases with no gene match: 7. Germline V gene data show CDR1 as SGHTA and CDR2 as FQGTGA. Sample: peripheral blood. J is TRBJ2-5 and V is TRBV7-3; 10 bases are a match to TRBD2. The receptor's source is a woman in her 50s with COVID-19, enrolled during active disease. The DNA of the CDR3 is TGTGCCAGCAGCTTATTAGCGGGGGGTACTGGAGAGACCCAGTACTTC. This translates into CASSLLAGGTGETQYF.